Below, 26 T cell receptor beta chains from the same sample are listed, as sequenced in a study of T-cell reconstitution after alpha-beta-depleted transplantation in children. This sample's TCRbeta library carried unique molecular identifier barcodes. TCRdb re-called the PCR reads with MiXCR, one entry per CDR3 protein. The sample has under 750,000 distinct CDR3 sequences, under 25% seen once; the top ten hold roughly 15%. The source was PBMCs, mostly from graft donor cells, collected 360 days after TCRalphabeta/CD19-depleted stem cell transplant. These receptors were taken from a boy less than two years old who had a stem cell transplant for acute myeloid leukemia, so the T cells may come from the graft donor.

This clonotype was counted only a few times. V gene TRBV3-1 combines with J gene TRBJ2-3, with 8 bases lining up with TRBD2. This CDR3 has 16 amino acids. V lost 5 bases and J lost 6; bases outside the gene matches: 13. CDR1 and CDR2 from the germline V gene are LGHDT and YNNKEL (reference sequence). The CDR3 DNA reads as TGTGCCAGCAGCTCCACTAGCGGCCCTCATCACGATACGCAGTATTTT. This sequence encodes CASSSTSGPHHDTQYF.

The chain is built from TRBV20-1 and TRBJ2-7, with D possibly matching TRBD1 (6 bases). This CDR3 region has 15 residues. V dropped 2 bases and J dropped 3 bases, with 17 bases sitting between them. Germline values: CDR1 DFQATT, CDR2 SNEGSKA (reference sequence). The CDR3, as DNA: TGCAGTGCTAGAACGCACAGGGCCCCCCTCTACGAGCAGTACTTC. The encoded protein is CSARTHRAPLYEQYF.

This clonotype was picked up many times. The chain uses TRBV20-1 and TRBJ2-1, with no clear D. CDR1 and CDR2 from the germline V gene are DFQATT and SNEGSKA (reference sequence). V was clipped by 3 bases and J by 1 base, with 4 bases between them. The length of the CDR3 is 12 residues. The CDR3, as DNA: TGCAGTGCTAGGGAATCCTACAATGAGCAGTTCTTC. Protein sequence: CSARESYNEQFF.

The chain couples TRBV6-5 to TRBJ1-3, with 7 bases that match TRBD1. In germline, CDR1 is MNHEY, CDR2 SVGAGI. V was pared by 2 bases and J by 3 bases, with 7 bases of the junction left unmatched. The CDR3 is made up of 16 amino acids. The CDR3 loop is CASSYATGTDGNTIYF. CDR3 nucleotide sequence: TGTGCCAGCAGTTACGCGACCGGGACAGATGGAAACACCATATATTTT.

This chain uses TRBV15 with TRBJ2-7; D remains unclear. Germline lookup yields CDR1 LNHNV and CDR2 YYDKDF (reference sequence). The V and J ends lost 0 bases and 4 bases respectively, with 7 bases between them. The CDR3 length is 13 residues. The CDR3 reads CATSREQIYEQYV. The CDR3 coding sequence is TGTGCCACCAGCAGAGAACAGATATACGAGCAGTACGTC.

This clonotype was seen many times. The genes are TRBV5-1 and TRBJ1-1; D is undetermined. The V end was cut by 1 base, the J end by 0 bases, with 7 bases between. Looked up from germline, CDR1 is SGHRS and CDR2 is YFSETQ. The CDR3 consists of 14 residues. The DNA for the CDR3 is TGCGCCAGCAGCTTGCTGGGTCTGAACACTGAAGCTTTCTTT. This sequence encodes CASSLLGLNTEAFF.

In this sample, this clonotype turned up many times. The chain uses TRBV7-2 and TRBJ2-5; D gene uncertain. V shed 2 bases and J shed 2 bases, with 9 bases lying between them. This CDR3 is built from 14 residues. Germline values: CDR1 SGHTA, CDR2 FQGNSA. The CDR3 protein is CASSLTQIQETQYF. CDR3 DNA: TGTGCCAGCAGCTTAACACAGATACAAGAGACCCAGTACTTC. Full variable domain (remainder filled in from reference TRBV7-2 and TRBJ2-5): GAGVSQSPSNKVTEKGKDVELRCDPISGHTALYWYRQSLGQGLEFLIYFQGNSAPDKSGLPSDRFSAERTGGSVSTLTIQRTQQEDSAVYLCASSLTQIQETQYFGPGTRLLVL.

This clonotype was picked up one time. The rearrangement joins TRBV28 to TRBJ1-3; no definite D call. Trimming cost V 6 bases and J 0 bases, with 12 bases left between them. Per germline, CDR1 MDHEN and CDR2 SYDVKM. The CDR3 loop spans 15 amino acids. The CDR3 reads CASSSPHGSGNTIYF. CDR3 DNA sequence: TGTGCCAGCAGCTCCCCCCATGGCTCTGGAAACACCATATATTTT.

This clonotype was found a few times. This chain connects TRBV29-1 to TRBJ2-1; D unresolved. Germline assignment: CDR1 SQVTM and CDR2 ANQGSEA. V lost 5 bases, J lost 3 bases, and 11 bases lay in between. The CDR3 extends over 13 amino acids. The CDR3 loop is CSVYQVLYNEQFF. CDR3 sequence (DNA): TGCAGCGTTTATCAGGTTCTCTACAATGAGCAGTTCTTC.

This clonotype was seen ten or more times. The CDR3 nucleotides read TGTGCCAGCAGTTACGCCTTCGAGGGATTCGGCAATCAGCCCCAGCATTTT. Its protein product is CASSYAFEGFGNQPQHF. The rearrangement links TRBV6-2 or TRBV6-3 to TRBJ1-5, with D unclear. Germline V gives CDR1 MNHEY, CDR2 SVGEGT. This CDR3 is 17 amino acids long. V was clipped by 2 bases and J by 2 bases, with 16 bases between them.

The V call is TRBV7-9, the J call TRBJ2-7; TRBD1 matches at 11 bases. Germline V gene sequence: CDR1 SEHNR, CDR2 FQNEAQ (reference sequence). Trimming removed 5 bases from V and 4 bases from J; junction bases left unmatched: 10. This CDR3 has 16 residues. This chain's CDR3 is CASSPAGTGGRYEQYF. The CDR3 bases are TGTGCCAGCAGCCCCGCAGGGACAGGGGGGAGGTACGAGCAGTACTTC.

This clonotype was observed a handful of times. V usage is TRBV5-6 and J usage is TRBJ2-5, with D perhaps matching TRBD1 or TRBD2 (6 bases each). CDR1 and CDR2 (germline): SGHDT, YYEEEE. This CDR3 region has 15 residues. V lost 6 bases and J 2 bases, leaving 17 bases between the germline ends. The CDR3 protein is CASNPLEGGQETQYF. The CDR3 DNA is TGTGCCAGCAACCCTTTGGAGGGGGGACAAGAGACCCAGTACTTC.

This clonotype was recorded at least ten times. The chain recombines TRBV29-1 with TRBJ2-1, with a weak D call TRBD2 (6 bases). This CDR3 has 16 amino acids. The germline V and J ends were trimmed by 3 bases and 0 bases, with 15 bases remaining between them. Germline loops: CDR1 SQVTM, CDR2 ANQGSEA. The CDR3 bases are TGCAGCGTTGATCCCCTGCGGGGAGGCTCCTACAATGAGCAGTTCTTC. It encodes CSVDPLRGGSYNEQFF.

As concerns this clonotype: Being one base from a much bigger clone, this may be a read error. The chain carries TRBV3-1 and TRBJ2-7; TRBD1 matches 9 bases. The CDR3 covers 19 residues. Looked up from germline, CDR1 is LGHDT and CDR2 is YNNKEL (reference sequence). V was clipped by 2 bases and J by 4 bases; unmatched bases: 18. CDR3 DNA: TGTGCCAGCAGCCAAAGGCACCCCTACGAACGGGACAGGGTGTACGAGCAGTACTTC. Protein: CASSQRHPYERDRVYEQYF.

This clonotype was detected many times. This chain uses TRBV9 with TRBJ2-1; 9 bases align to TRBD1. The junction had 4 bases not matched to a gene; V was cut back by 0 bases and J by 3 bases. CDR1 and CDR2 from the germline V gene are SGDLS and YYNGEE. CDR3 length equals 16 residues. CDR3 loop: CASSVEGTGYYNEQFF. The CDR3 DNA follows: TGTGCCAGCAGCGTAGAGGGGACAGGGTACTACAATGAGCAGTTCTTC.

The V call is TRBV27, the J call TRBJ2-3; unclear D gene. CDR1 MNHEY and CDR2 SMNVEV come from the germline V gene (reference sequence). This CDR3 has 16 amino acids. V was shortened by 5 bases and J by 2 bases, with 17 bases between the two germline ends. The CDR3: CASSDRTYFFTDTQYF. CDR3 DNA: TGTGCCAGCAGTGATCGCACGTATTTTTTCACAGATACGCAGTATTTT.

This clonotype was counted at least ten times. The chain links TRBV12-3 or TRBV12-4 to TRBJ2-3; D unresolved. The CDR3 length is 13 residues. V lost 6 bases, J lost 6 bases, and 13 bases lay in between. Written as DNA, the CDR3 is TGTGCCAGCAGCCCCCGGGCCTCGGATACGCAGTATTTT. Translating gives CASSPRASDTQYF.

The chain joins TRBV28 to TRBJ1-1; 9 positions agree with TRBD1. The trim removed 5 bases at V and 4 bases at J, leaving 8 bases unmatched. The germline gives CDR1 MDHEN, CDR2 SYDVKM. This CDR3 comprises 15 residues. In DNA, the CDR3 is TGTGCCAGCAGTGTGCCGGGACAGGGTGCCACTGAAGCTTTCTTT. Its protein product is CASSVPGQGATEAFF.

CDR3 bases: TGCGCCAGCAGCCCGCCGGGACAACGCACTGAAGCTTTCTTT. Its protein product is CASSPPGQRTEAFF. The chain is built from TRBV4-1 and TRBJ1-1, with a possible D match to TRBD1 (6 bases). V shed 4 bases and J shed 4 bases, with 13 bases lying between them. Germline V CDR1 and CDR2: MGHRA, YSYEKL. The CDR3 sequence is 14 residues long.

There are a few counts of this clonotype. The chain employs TRBV12-3 or TRBV12-4 and TRBJ2-7; 7 bases agree with TRBD2. Trimming cost V 7 bases and J 0 bases; bases outside gene matches: 9. This CDR3 comprises 15 residues. The CDR3, as DNA: TGTGCCAGCACCGATAAGCGGGGTTTCTCCTACGAGCAGTACTTC. It codes for CASTDKRGFSYEQYF.

This clonotype was observed many times. The rearrangement uses TRBV9 and TRBJ1-1; no definite D call. This CDR3 comprises 14 residues. With 0 bases removed from V and 2 bases from J, the gap between germline ends came to 8 bases. CDR1 is SGDLS and CDR2 is YYNGEE in the germline V gene. In DNA form, the CDR3 reads TGTGCCAGCAGCGTAGTGCAGGCTAACACTGAAGCTTTCTTT. Protein sequence: CASSVVQANTEAFF. Drawing the rest from reference TRBV9 and TRBJ1-1, the complete variable domain is DSGVTQTPKHLITATGQRVTLRCSPRSGDLSVYWYQQSLDQGLQFLIQYYNGEERAKGNILERFSAQQFPDLHSELNLSSLELGDSALYFCASSVVQANTEAFFGQGTRLTVV.

The V gene is TRBV7-2, the J gene TRBJ2-1; no reliable D call. The germline V and J ends were trimmed by 1 base and 5 bases, with 9 bases remaining between them. Germline values: CDR1 SGHTA, CDR2 FQGNSA. The CDR3 runs to 14 residues. The CDR3 is CASSLGVLDNEQFF. As DNA, the CDR3 is TGTGCCAGCAGCTTAGGAGTATTGGACAATGAGCAGTTCTTC.

The rearrangement joins TRBV7-6 to TRBJ2-6, with D maybe TRBD2 (5 bases). Between the trimmed V and J ends, which lost 2 bases and 2 bases, there was a span of 19 bases. This CDR3 contains 19 residues. Germline CDR1 and CDR2: SGHVS and FNYEAQ. The CDR3 is CASSLRPPNEGTGANVLTF. DNA for the CDR3: TGTGCCAGCAGCTTACGACCCCCCAACGAGGGAACTGGGGCCAACGTCCTGACTTTC.

This clonotype was counted ten times or more. The genes are TRBV7-9 and TRBJ2-1; TRBD1 is a possible D gene (5 bases). The CDR3 covers 14 residues. CDR1 and CDR2 from the germline V gene are SEHNR and FQNEAQ (reference sequence). With 5 bases removed from V and 9 bases from J, the gap between germline ends came to 17 bases. CDR3 sequence (DNA): TGTGCCAGCAGCCCACGCGAGCCGCAGGGTGAGCAGTTCTTC. It codes for CASSPREPQGEQFF.

This clonotype has a handful of counts. This chain joins TRBV15 and TRBJ2-1; possible D gene TRBD2, 5 bases. With 0 bases removed from V and 6 bases from J, the gap between germline ends came to 12 bases. CDR1 is LNHNV and CDR2 is YYDKDF in the germline V gene (reference sequence). CDR3 size: 15 residues. As DNA, the CDR3 is TGTGCCACCAGCAGAGATGCCGGGGTCAGCAATGAGCAGTTCTTC. This codes for CATSRDAGVSNEQFF.

This clonotype was counted many times. The chain has TRBV24-1 and TRBJ2-1; D is undetermined. Germline CDR1 KGHDR, CDR2 SFDVKD. V lost 7 bases to trimming and J lost 9 bases, with 12 bases between them. This CDR3 spans 12 amino acids. The DNA for the CDR3 is TGTGCCACCAGAGACCAGGTGGGTGAGCAGTTCTTC. Translating it yields CATRDQVGEQFF.